Below, one T cell receptor beta chain is given with its context. Antigen specificity is unknown. The V gene lost 1 base and the J gene lost 4 bases, with 16 bases spanning the gap. There are 17 residues in the CDR3. Germline values: CDR1 MNHEY, CDR2 SMNVEV (reference sequence). PCR involved 60 Vbeta and 13 Jbeta primers. Authors' processing steps: Later analysis identified roughly 82 million unique TCR beta chains, approximately 10 million shared. Profiling relied on immunoSEQ multiplex PCR, and the TCRdb table lists in-frame clones only, not all of them. V, J and clone size were drawn from that table, and D and trimming were deduced from the DNA. The table includes about 150,000 clones, roughly 70% detected once. The data belong to a study of cytomegalovirus exposure and HLA in healthy donors. Study-wide findings and caveats: Later examination showed HLA-associated TCR beta chains had greater clonal expansion than equally common others. In an earlier analysis, in approximately 630 donors, most V segments appeared productive either ~87% or ~30% of the time. The authors listed 150 to 200 TCR beta chains as cytomegalovirus-associated.

The sequencing input was PBMCs. The chain employs TRBV27 and TRBJ1-4; no reliable D call. The TCR was taken from a woman in her thirties or forties in good health and CMV-seronegative. CDR3 DNA: TGTGCCAGCAGTTTATGGGCCGGCAGAGCTTATAATGAAAAACTGTTTTTT. This codes for CASSLWAGRAYNEKLFF.